This passage covers 10 T cell receptor beta chains from one sample sequenced in a study of cytomegalovirus exposure and HLA in healthy donors. PCR employed 60 Vbeta and 13 Jbeta primers. Assay used: immunoSEQ multiplex PCR; TCRdb lists only in-frame clones, some missing. The data show some 170,000 clones, about 80% seen once. The source material was PBMCs. The receptors come from a woman aged 25-40 years in good health and CMV-seronegative.

V and J are TRBV5-1 and TRBJ2-1; TRBD2 aligns across 13 bases. The CDR3 sequence is 14 residues long. Germline V gene lookup returns CDR1 SGHRS and CDR2 YFSETQ. With V trimmed by 7 bases and J by 7 bases, 5 bases remained unmatched. The CDR3 DNA reads TGCGCCAGCCGGGGACTAGCGGGGCAAAATGAGCAGTTCTTC. This codes for CASRGLAGQNEQFF. Using reference TRBV5-1 and TRBJ2-1 for the parts outside the CDR3, the full variable domain is KAGVTQTPRYLIKTRGQQVTLSCSPISGHRSVSWYQQTPGQGLQFLFEYFSETQRNKGNFPGRFSGRQFSNSRSEMNVSTLELGDSALYLCASRGLAGQNEQFFGPGTRLTVL.

V gene TRBV5-1 combines with J gene TRBJ2-5, with TRBD1 matching over 11 bases. After removal of 4 bases from V and 6 bases from J, the junction contained 5 bases not matched to a gene. From germline, CDR1 is SGHRS and CDR2 YFSETQ. The CDR3 runs to 14 residues. DNA of the CDR3: TGCGCCAGCAGCGGACAGGGGGCCGGCCAGACCCAGTACTTC. Translating it yields CASSGQGAGQTQYF.

The table lists this clone with a few counts. V usage is TRBV7-2 and J usage is TRBJ1-4; possible D gene TRBD1, 5 bases. Trimming removed 1 base at V and 0 bases at J, with 9 bases between. The CDR3 loop spans 16 amino acids. Germline assignment: CDR1 SGHTA and CDR2 FQGNSA. As DNA, the CDR3 is TGTGCCAGCAGCTTAGTGGGGCAGACAACTAATGAAAAACTGTTTTTT. Protein sequence: CASSLVGQTTNEKLFF. The whole variable domain, remainder taken from reference TRBV7-2 and TRBJ1-4, is GAGVSQSPSNKVTEKGKDVELRCDPISGHTALYWYRQSLGQGLEFLIYFQGNSAPDKSGLPSDRFSAERTGGSVSTLTIQRTQQEDSAVYLCASSLVGQTTNEKLFFGSGTQLSVL.

V and J are TRBV7-2 and TRBJ2-5, with a possible D match to TRBD2 (5 bases). V lost 1 base and J lost 3, with 9 bases in between. There are 14 residues in the CDR3. Per the germline V gene, CDR1 is SGHTA and CDR2 is FQGNSA. CDR3 region: CASSLGLEEETQYF. For the CDR3, the DNA is TGTGCCAGCAGCTTAGGTCTGGAGGAAGAGACCCAGTACTTC.

V and J are TRBV27 and TRBJ2-7; no clear D. There are 14 residues in the CDR3. Trimming took off 10 bases at V and 0 bases at J, with 16 bases between the two ends. The V gene's germline CDR1 is MNHEY and CDR2 SMNVEV (reference sequence). The DNA for the CDR3 is TGTGCCACCCGCGTGGGCCGCGACTCCTACGAGCAGTACTTC. Its translation: CATRVGRDSYEQYF.

This clone has just a few counts. The genes are TRBV4-2 and TRBJ2-1, with TRBD2 identical over 9 bases. J lost 3 bases, V lost 0 bases, and 0 bases had no gene match. There are 15 residues in the CDR3. CDR1 is LGHNA and CDR2 is YNFKEQ in the germline V gene. Here the CDR3 DNA reads TGTGCCAGCAGCCAAGAGCGGGGGGGCTACAATGAGCAGTTCTTC. Translated, it gives CASSQERGGYNEQFF.

This clone was detected once. The V and J genes are TRBV27 and TRBJ2-7; TRBD1 might be the D (6 bases). The germline CDR1 and CDR2 sequences are MNHEY and SMNVEV (reference sequence). The CDR3 loop spans 15 amino acids. V was trimmed by 6 bases and J by 0 bases, leaving 15 bases between them. In DNA, the CDR3 is TGTGCCAGCAGACGCCGGGCAGGGGACTCCTACGAGCAGTACTTC. This translates into CASRRRAGDSYEQYF.

This clone was seen a few times. V and J are TRBV4-3 and TRBJ2-2; D may be TRBD1 (6 bases). The germline V gene encodes CDR1 LGHNA and CDR2 YSLEER. The CDR3 is made up of 18 amino acids. V lost 0 bases to trimming and J lost 1 base, with 15 bases between them. CDR3 nucleotides: TGCGCCAGCAGCCAAGAGCTCCGGGACACTCTGAACACCGGGGAGCTGTTTTTT. It yields the protein CASSQELRDTLNTGELFF.

This sequence joins TRBV27 and TRBJ2-1, with 8 positions matching TRBD1. This CDR3 has 14 amino acids. Germline assignment: CDR1 MNHEY and CDR2 SMNVEV (reference sequence). Unmatched junction bases numbered 8, after V lost 6 bases and J lost 7 bases. Here the CDR3 reads CASRRAGGRNEQFF. In nucleotides, the CDR3 is TGTGCCAGCAGGAGGGCAGGGGGCAGGAATGAGCAGTTCTTC.

The chain combines TRBV19 with TRBJ2-3, with 9 bases lining up with TRBD2. V was clipped by 6 bases and J by 0 bases; unmatched bases: 13. The CDR3 sequence is 18 residues long. Germline CDR1 is LNHDA and CDR2 is SQIVND (reference sequence). CDR3 amino acids: CASRVAGSGRTSTDTQYF. The CDR3 DNA reads as TGTGCCAGTAGAGTGGCGGGGAGCGGGAGGACTAGCACAGATACGCAGTATTTT.